One and the same sample provided the 10 T cell receptor beta chains below, sequenced in a study of technical replicates of blood from a few donors. Method: immunoSEQ multiplex PCR; TCRdb's copy keeps in-frame clones and lacks some. Among approximately 73,000 clones listed, around 92% were seen once. The sample taken for sequencing was T cells isolated from PBMCs. All receptors derive from a human donor in good health.

J is TRBJ2-7 and V is TRBV28; TRBD2 agrees at 7 bases. CDR1 is MDHEN and CDR2 is SYDVKM in the germline V gene. V gave up 6 bases and J gave up 1 base; unmatched junction bases: 6. This CDR3 has 14 residues. CDR3 in amino acids: CASRPSGLSYEQYF. In nucleotides, the CDR3 is TGTGCCAGCAGACCTAGCGGTCTGTCCTACGAGCAGTACTTC.

The chain uses TRBV9 and TRBJ2-6; D might be TRBD1 (6 bases). V lost 3 bases, J lost 0 bases, and 16 bases lay in between. Germline CDR1 and CDR2: SGDLS and YYNGEE. CDR3 length: 18 amino acids. CDR3 amino acids: CASSERGTLSSGANVLTF. The CDR3 nucleotides are TGTGCCAGCAGCGAGAGGGGGACGCTGAGCTCTGGGGCCAACGTCCTGACTTTC.

CDR3 amino acids: CAIFEPTGQTTNYGYTF. The CDR3 DNA follows: TGTGCCATCTTTGAACCTACGGGACAGACGACTAACTATGGCTACACCTTC. This rearrangement joins TRBV10-3 to TRBJ1-2, with 7 bases matching TRBD1. Germline lookup yields CDR1 ENHRY and CDR2 SYGVKD. V gave up 8 bases and J gave up 0 bases; unmatched junction bases: 15. The length of the CDR3 is 17 residues.

This chain uses TRBV19 with TRBJ1-1, with D hard to call. The CDR3 is 14 amino acids. The germline CDR1 and CDR2 sequences are LNHDA and SQIVND (reference sequence). V was cut by 8 bases and J by 0 bases, with 13 bases left in between. The CDR3: CASSYTSMNTEAFF. CDR3 DNA sequence: TGTGCCAGTTCTTACACCTCCATGAACACTGAAGCTTTCTTT.

The chain combines TRBV21-1 with TRBJ1-5; the table's D call of TRBD1 was not tested on the DNA. TRBV21-1 is annotated as a pseudogene. The CDR3 totals 14 residues. The DNA of the CDR3 is TGTGCCAGCAGCAAAAACAGACGCAATCAGCCCCAGCATTTT. Its protein product is CASSKNRRNQPQHF.

The chain combines TRBV19 with TRBJ1-5, with 7 bases matching TRBD1. CDR3 size: 16 residues. The V gene's germline CDR1 is LNHDA and CDR2 SQIVND (reference sequence). The V gene end was trimmed by 7 bases and the J gene end by 0 bases; junction bases not matched to a gene: 9. The CDR3 DNA reads as TGTGCCAGTACCCTTGGGGGACAGTTTAGCAATCAGCCCCAGCATTTT. This translates into CASTLGGQFSNQPQHF.

The rearrangement links TRBV30 to TRBJ1-2; D remains unclear. The CDR3 runs 14 residues. Trimming shortened V by 0 bases and J by 3 bases, and 11 bases separated the two germline ends. The germline gives CDR1 GTSNPN, CDR2 SVGIG (reference sequence). This CDR3 reads CAWSVDGGYYGYTF. In nucleotides, the CDR3 is TGTGCCTGGAGTGTCGATGGAGGGTACTATGGCTACACCTTC.

The chain joins TRBV11-1 to TRBJ2-1, with D perhaps matching TRBD1 (6 bases). From germline, CDR1 is SGHAT and CDR2 FQDESV (reference sequence). V lost 3 bases and J lost 2, with 11 bases in between. There are 15 residues in the CDR3. This chain's CDR3 is CASSFGSGAYNEQFF. The CDR3 DNA sequence: TGTGCCAGCAGCTTTGGGTCAGGGGCCTACAATGAGCAGTTCTTC.

This rearrangement joins TRBV27 to TRBJ1-1; weak D call: TRBD1 (6 bases). The CDR3 consists of 15 residues. V shed 4 bases and J shed 1 base, with 13 bases lying between them. Germline-derived CDR1 and CDR2 are MNHEY and SMNVEV (reference sequence). In DNA, the CDR3 is TGTGCCAGCAGTTCCAGGACAGCTAAGAACACTGAAGCTTTCTTT. The encoded protein is CASSSRTAKNTEAFF.

This chain's CDR3 is CASRPSTGNTGELFF. CDR3 in DNA: TGTGCCAGCAGGCCTTCGACAGGGAACACCGGGGAGCTGTTTTTT. This chain connects TRBV6-5 to TRBJ2-2; maybe TRBD1 (6 bases). The CDR3 is made up of 15 amino acids. Germline V CDR1 and CDR2: MNHEY, SVGAGI. With 6 bases removed from V and 1 base from J, the gap between germline ends came to 12 bases.